The 16 T cell receptor beta chains in this list originate from one sample, sequenced in a study of T-cell reconstitution after alpha-beta-depleted transplantation in children (dated by TCRdb to about 2016). Libraries were made using PCR. The listed sequencing device is Illumina HiSeq 2500. TCR library preparation used molecular barcoding, with unique molecular identifiers applied to normalize quantification of the TCRbeta repertoire. The public reads were reprocessed in TCRdb via fastp at Q25 and MiXCR, keeping in-frame beta chains. Rows merge per CDR3 protein into single entries with the most common DNA and genes. For this sample the table gives 610,000 or so distinct CDR3 sequences, of which approximately 30% were detected only once. The leading ten clones occupy 36% of the sample. According to the study, the label for this sample's treatment or condition signals: allogeneic hematopoietic cell transplantation with graft depleted of TCRalphabeta T cells and CD19 B cells.

The sample consisted of PBMCs, taken before TCRalphabeta/CD19-depleted stem cell transplant. All receptors derive from a boy under three years old with Wiskott-Aldrich syndrome, due to receive a stem cell transplant.

With respect to this clonotype: Compared with germline, one end of the junction differs, possibly owing to a read error. This rearrangement joins TRBV12-3 or TRBV12-4 to TRBJ1-5; perhaps TRBD1 as D (5 bases). The CDR3 has 11 residues. CDR3 sequence: CTSSLQGAQHF. Written as DNA, the CDR3 is TGTACCAGCAGTCTCCAGGGAGCCCAGCATTTT.

The chain has TRBV27 and TRBJ1-5; possibly TRBD1 for D (5 bases). V was trimmed by 0 bases and J by 7 bases, leaving 10 bases between them. There are 14 residues in the CDR3. CDR1 is MNHEY, CDR2 SMNVEV, per germline (reference sequence). CDR3 nucleotides: TGTGCCAGCAGTTTATCAGGGTGGGACCAGCCCCAGCATTTT. The encoded protein is CASSLSGWDQPQHF.

This clonotype occurred a few times. This chain uses TRBV5-6 with TRBJ2-1; D is possibly TRBD2 (6 bases). The CDR3 is 13 amino acids. V dropped 0 bases and J dropped 9 bases, with 10 bases sitting between them. Per germline, CDR1 SGHDT and CDR2 YYEEEE. CDR3 nucleotide sequence: TGTGCCAGCAGCTTGGTAGCGGATGGTGAGCAGTTCTTC. It is translated as CASSLVADGEQFF.

In this sample, this clonotype turned up a few times. The chain combines TRBV6-5 with TRBJ2-1; D is possibly TRBD2 (6 bases). The germline gives CDR1 MNHEY, CDR2 SVGAGI. The ends were cut back, 2 bases at V and 7 bases at J, with 15 bases in the middle. This CDR3 has 15 residues. In nucleotides, the CDR3 is TGTGCCAGCAGTTACCCGGGGGTTGAGTATAATGAGCAGTTCTTC. Translating it yields CASSYPGVEYNEQFF.

Only a few counts were recorded for this clonotype. The chain uses TRBV28 and TRBJ2-3; tentative D call: TRBD2 (5 bases). The CDR3 is 14 residues long. The V and J ends lost 6 bases and 2 bases respectively, with 12 bases between them. Germline values: CDR1 MDHEN, CDR2 SYDVKM. The CDR3 spells CASSQLAHTDTQYF. The CDR3 DNA sequence: TGTGCCAGCAGCCAATTAGCGCACACAGATACGCAGTATTTT.

This clonotype has a handful of counts. This chain joins TRBV20-1 and TRBJ2-1, with 11 bases that match TRBD2. Germline V gives CDR1 DFQATT, CDR2 SNEGSKA (reference sequence). The junction had 4 bases not matched to a gene; V was cut back by 3 bases and J by 9 bases. The CDR3 consists of 13 residues. The CDR3 DNA sequence: TGCAGTGCTAGTCTAGCGGGAGGTGGTGAGCAGTTCTTC. Residues: CSASLAGGGEQFF.

This clonotype has just a few counts. This sequence joins TRBV20-1 and TRBJ2-7; 8 nucleotides agree with TRBD2. V shed 1 base, J shed 7 bases, and the junction held 6 bases outside the gene matches. Germline V gene data show CDR1 as DFQATT and CDR2 as SNEGSKA (reference sequence). There are 13 residues in the CDR3. CDR3 amino acids: CSARVAGPGEQYF. DNA for the CDR3: TGCAGTGCTAGAGTAGCGGGGCCAGGGGAGCAGTACTTC.

This clonotype was detected a few times. The CDR3 DNA is TGTGCCAGCAGCTTAGCCCTAACTAGCGGGAGTTACAATGAGCAGTTCTTC. Encoded protein: CASSLALTSGSYNEQFF. The chain employs TRBV7-9 and TRBJ2-1; TRBD2 agrees at 11 bases. Germline CDR1 reads SEHNR; CDR2 reads FQNEAQ (reference sequence). This CDR3 spans 17 amino acids. V shed 0 bases and J 4 bases; nucleotides not matched to a gene: 5. The full variable domain, rest sourced from reference TRBV7-9 and TRBJ2-1, is DTGVSQNPRHKITKRGQNVTFRCDPISEHNRLYWYRQTLGQGPEFLTYFQNEAQLEKSRLLSDRFSAERPKGSFSTLEIQRTEQGDSAMYLCASSLALTSGSYNEQFFGPGTRLTVL.

The gene calls are TRBV20-1 and TRBJ1-1; D uncertain. V lost 6 bases to trimming and J lost 6 bases, with 11 bases between them. The CDR3 loop spans 11 amino acids. Germline-derived CDR1 and CDR2 are DFQATT and SNEGSKA (reference sequence). The CDR3 DNA follows: TGCAGTGCCCCCTTACTAGCTGAAGCTTTCTTT. Translating it yields CSAPLLAEAFF.

This clonotype was detected a few times. This rearrangement joins TRBV3-1 to TRBJ2-7; D is unresolved. Germline-derived CDR1 and CDR2 are LGHDT and YNNKEL (reference sequence). The V and J ends lost 1 base and 1 base respectively, with 5 bases between them. The CDR3 consists of 13 residues. CDR3 in amino acids: CASSQALSYEQYF. CDR3 DNA: TGTGCCAGCAGCCAAGCTCTGTCCTACGAGCAGTACTTC.

This sequence joins TRBV6-2 or TRBV6-3 and TRBJ2-7; the D is unclear. This CDR3 contains 15 residues. CDR1 is MNHEY, CDR2 SVGEGT, per germline. V was trimmed by 2 bases and J by 0 bases, leaving 11 bases between them. The CDR3 protein is CASSYGPGSSYEQYF. CDR3 coding DNA: TGTGCCAGCAGTTACGGCCCCGGGTCCTCCTACGAGCAGTACTTC.

V gene TRBV20-1 combines with J gene TRBJ2-1; D may be TRBD2 (5 bases). V was shortened by 8 bases and J by 12 bases, with 23 bases between the two germline ends. The CDR3 spans 13 residues. Germline CDR1 reads DFQATT; CDR2 reads SNEGSKA (reference sequence). Written as DNA, the CDR3 is TGCAGTTATTTAGCCGAGGGCCCCTTAGGGCAGTTCTTC. Translation: CSYLAEGPLGQFF.

This clonotype showed up just a few times. CDR3 coding DNA: TGTGCCATCAGTGAGTCCGCCCCCAAACCGGGTCTAATTAGCGGAAGCTCCTACAATGAGCAGTTCTTC. Its protein product is CAISESAPKPGLISGSSYNEQFF. J is TRBJ2-1 and V is TRBV10-3; TRBD2 is a possible D gene (6 bases). The ends were cut back, 0 bases at V and 0 bases at J, with 30 bases in the middle. CDR3 size: 23 residues. CDR1 and CDR2 from the germline V gene are ENHRY and SYGVKD.

This clonotype was observed a few times. This chain links TRBV20-1 with TRBJ2-2; 7 nucleotides agree with TRBD2. V shed 6 bases and J 4 bases; nucleotides not matched to a gene: 11. CDR3 size: 15 residues. The germline V gene has CDR1 DFQATT and CDR2 SNEGSKA (reference sequence). CDR3 sequence: CSAPVPGGRTGELFF. The CDR3 coding sequence is TGCAGTGCCCCTGTTCCGGGAGGACGCACCGGGGAGCTGTTTTTT.

This clonotype was seen only a few times. The rearrangement links TRBV5-1 to TRBJ2-7; D gene ambiguous. Per the germline V gene, CDR1 is SGHRS and CDR2 is YFSETQ. Between the trimmed V and J ends, which lost 0 bases and 3 bases, there was a span of 7 bases. This CDR3 spans 13 amino acids. The CDR3 reads CASSLGRFYEQYF. CDR3 coding DNA: TGCGCCAGCAGCTTGGGACGTTTCTACGAGCAGTACTTC.

The chain links TRBV30 to TRBJ2-5; TRBD2 matches at 12 bases. Trimming removed 2 bases from V and 5 bases from J; junction bases left unmatched: 6. CDR3 length equals 15 residues. Germline loops: CDR1 GTSNPN, CDR2 SVGIG (reference sequence). Here the CDR3 reads CAWSLLAGGMETQYF. CDR3 DNA: TGTGCCTGGAGTCTGCTAGCGGGAGGGATGGAGACCCAGTACTTC.